This entry is about one T cell receptor beta chain. What this receptor recognizes is not known. Base qualities are not at hand, and no much larger clone is one base apart. The data were obtained in a study of blood T cell repertoires in COVID-19 (dated by TCRdb to about 2020). Study-wide context: Collaborator samples came from the United States, Italy and Spain and covered acute and convalescent phases of COVID-19. The prospective study material was composed of cDNA or gDNA derived from T cells, B-cell-depleted T cells, or PBMCs. The dataset comprised deeply sampled blood TCRbeta repertoires from subjects exposed to, actively infected with, or recovered from COVID-19. A freely available public database, intended as a resource for researchers studying the immune response to SARS-CoV-2, is where the repertoires were released. Samples were obtained from the ongoing ImmuneRACE study (first 160 participants) and from approximately 1,200 subjects provided by 6 global collaborators. A de-identified subject ID, COVID-19 status, age in years and sex were almost always included in the sample metadata. Where available, HLA class I and class II types were taken from metadata supplied by the sample provider and were not determined by assay-based typing.

TCRbeta CDR3 regions were amplified from genomic DNA by means of the immunoSEQ Assay, a bias-controlled multiplex PCR. Processing in the source paper ran as follows. The number of nucleated cells in each sample was estimated from the amplification of reference gene primers within the assay. To quantify the absolute abundance of each unique TCRbeta CDR3 rearrangement, sequence reads were collapsed and filtered. Productive Simpson clonality was computed per sample as the square root of Simpson's diversity index over productive rearrangements. This immuneACCESS table, as held by TCRdb, lists in-frame sequences with V and J called but not all clones. Of the missing ones, under half trace to an unresolved V gene in checked studies; the others have no known cause. V and J calls and clone size are given by that table; D and trimming were obtained from the DNA. In this sample the table shows about 260,000 clones, approximately 87% of which occur a single time. In total, the top ten clones hold 1.5% of the sample.

Samples from volunteer blood donors who had recovered from COVID-19 were contributed by a second Seattle source. Whole blood was collected in K2EDTA tubes by collaborating institutions according to the institutions' own protocols. For TCRbeta analysis, collaborator samples were shipped as frozen whole blood, as isolated PBMCs, or as DNA extracted from either sample type. The paper's findings and limits, for the study overall: The amount of clinical and demographic metadata varied by source and participant and was provided uncurated.

The sequencing input was peripheral blood. The receptor was derived from a woman between 40 and 55 years old who had recovered from COVID-19.

The bases are TGTGCCAGCTCACCCGGCTCCTACGAGCAGTACTTC. This yields the protein CASSPGSYEQYF. The V and J segments used are TRBV18 and TRBJ2-7; the D gene lacks a confident call. CDR1 and CDR2 were assigned from the germline V gene as KGHSH and LQKENI. V is reduced by 3 bases and J by 0 bases, leaving a spacing of 3 bases between them. From cysteine to phenylalanine, the CDR3 is 12 amino acids long. Only the CDR3 DNA stays, 36 bases, in frame from base 1. The reference TRBV18 and TRBJ2-7 proteins fill in what lies around the CDR3, so the full variable domain reads NAGVMQNPRHLVRRRGQEARLRCSPMKGHSHVYWYRQLPEEGLKFMVYLQKENIIDESGMPKERFSAEFPKEGPSILRIQQVVRGDSAAYFCASSPGSYEQYFGPGTRLTVT.